What follows describes a single T cell receptor beta chain. These data come from a study of radiotherapy plus CTLA-4 blockade in lung cancer. On the study more broadly: Among patients, over 15% showed objective responses, and approximately 30% had disease control.

This table comes from immunoSEQ multiplex PCR, and its TCRdb copy is limited to in-frame clones, with some not included. The table records fewer than 55,000 clones, around 77% of them present only once. This CDR3 is built from 20 residues. The chain joins TRBV21-1 to TRBJ2-7; the table names TRBD1, a call not compared with the DNA. TRBV21-1 is listed as a pseudogene. The sequence came from a human donor with non-small cell lung cancer whose response to radiotherapy plus ipilimumab could not be evaluated. The sample here was peripheral blood, taken from a patient treated with radiotherapy plus ipilimumab. CDR3 sequence: CASSKQSRPSPGQGVYEQYF. For the CDR3, the DNA is TGTGCCAGCAGCAAACAATCCAGGCCCAGCCCGGGACAGGGGGTGTACGAGCAGTACTTC.